The entry that follows covers one TCR beta chain sequence. The data stem from a study of glioma-infiltrating T cells after dendritic cell vaccination. Study in general: Dendritic cell vaccination trial patients had either newly diagnosed or recurrent glioblastoma. At biweekly intervals, patients got three intradermal dendritic cell vaccine injections.

Input was 2 ug genomic DNA, or all available if less. The assay was immunoSEQ multiplex PCR, and TCRdb's table has in-frame clones only and misses some. The repertoire holds tens of thousands of clones, with about 79% as singletons. The CDR3 extends over 19 amino acids. V was pared by 0 bases and J by 0 bases, with 20 bases between. The germline CDR1 and CDR2 sequences are MGHRA and YSYEKL. The sample's time point: after dendritic cell vaccination, including at tumor progression/relapse. Before vaccination, two weeks after the third vaccination, and at progression, PBMC were collected. Sequencing was performed on blood, taken after dendritic cell vaccination. This TCR was sampled from a human donor with glioblastoma. The rearrangement uses TRBV4-1 and TRBJ1-1; tentatively, D is TRBD1 (5 bases). CDR3 loop: CASSQDRLLHSGVNTEAFF. CDR3 coding DNA: TGCGCCAGCAGCCAAGATCGGCTTTTGCACTCGGGGGTGAACACTGAAGCTTTCTTT.